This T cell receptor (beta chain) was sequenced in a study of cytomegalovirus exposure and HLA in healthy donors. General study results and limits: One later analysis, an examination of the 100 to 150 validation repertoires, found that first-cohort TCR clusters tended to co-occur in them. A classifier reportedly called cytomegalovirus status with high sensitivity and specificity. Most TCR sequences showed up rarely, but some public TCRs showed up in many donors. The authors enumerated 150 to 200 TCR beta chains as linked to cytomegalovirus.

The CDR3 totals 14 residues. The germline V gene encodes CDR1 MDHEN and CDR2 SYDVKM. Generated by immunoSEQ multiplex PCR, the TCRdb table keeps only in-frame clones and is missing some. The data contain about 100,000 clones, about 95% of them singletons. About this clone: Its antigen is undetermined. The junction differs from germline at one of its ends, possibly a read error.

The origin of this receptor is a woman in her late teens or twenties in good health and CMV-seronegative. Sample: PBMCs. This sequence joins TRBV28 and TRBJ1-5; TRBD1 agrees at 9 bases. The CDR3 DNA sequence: TGTGCCAGCAGCGCCACAGGGGGCAAGCAGCCCCAGCATTTT. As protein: CASSATGGKQPQHF.